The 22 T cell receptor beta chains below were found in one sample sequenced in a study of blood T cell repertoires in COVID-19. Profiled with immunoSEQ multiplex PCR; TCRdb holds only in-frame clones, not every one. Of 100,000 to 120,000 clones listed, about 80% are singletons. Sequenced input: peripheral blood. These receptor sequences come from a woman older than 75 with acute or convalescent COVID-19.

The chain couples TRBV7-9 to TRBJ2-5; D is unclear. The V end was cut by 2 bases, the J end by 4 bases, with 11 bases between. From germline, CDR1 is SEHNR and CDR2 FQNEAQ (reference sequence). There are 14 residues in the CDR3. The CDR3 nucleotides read TGTGCCAGCAGCTTACGGTCCCGCGGAGAGACCCAGTACTTC. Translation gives CASSLRSRGETQYF.

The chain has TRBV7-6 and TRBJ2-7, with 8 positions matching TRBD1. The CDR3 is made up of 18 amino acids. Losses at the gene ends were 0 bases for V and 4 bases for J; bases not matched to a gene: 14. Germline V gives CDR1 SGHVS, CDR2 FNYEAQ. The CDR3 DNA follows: TGTGCCAGCAGCTTAGCGTCTTGGGGCCGGACAGGGCTATACGAGCAGTACTTC. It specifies CASSLASWGRTGLYEQYF.

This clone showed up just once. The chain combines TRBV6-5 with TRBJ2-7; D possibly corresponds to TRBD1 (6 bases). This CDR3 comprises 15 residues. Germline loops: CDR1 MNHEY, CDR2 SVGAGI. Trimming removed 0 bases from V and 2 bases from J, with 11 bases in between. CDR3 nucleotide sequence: TGTGCCAGCAGTTACTCGAGGGGGTGGACCTACGAGCAGTACTTC. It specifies CASSYSRGWTYEQYF.

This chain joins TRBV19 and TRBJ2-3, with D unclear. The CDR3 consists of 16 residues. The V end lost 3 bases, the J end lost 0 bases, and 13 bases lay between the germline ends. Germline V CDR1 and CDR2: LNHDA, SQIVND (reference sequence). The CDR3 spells CASSMIAGSSTDTQYF. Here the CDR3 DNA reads TGTGCCAGTAGTATGATAGCCGGATCTAGCACAGATACGCAGTATTTT.

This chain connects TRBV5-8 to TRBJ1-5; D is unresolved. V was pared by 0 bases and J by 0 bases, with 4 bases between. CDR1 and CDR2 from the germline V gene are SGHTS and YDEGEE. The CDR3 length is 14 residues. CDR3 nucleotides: TGTGCCAGCAGCTTGGTACTTAGCAATCAGCCCCAGCATTTT. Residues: CASSLVLSNQPQHF.

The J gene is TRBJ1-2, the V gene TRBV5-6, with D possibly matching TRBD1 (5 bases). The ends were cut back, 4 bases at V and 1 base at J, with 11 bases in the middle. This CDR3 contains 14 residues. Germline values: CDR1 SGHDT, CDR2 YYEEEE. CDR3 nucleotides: TGTGCCAGCAGCCCGGGACTTGATAACTATGGCTACACCTTC. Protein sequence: CASSPGLDNYGYTF.

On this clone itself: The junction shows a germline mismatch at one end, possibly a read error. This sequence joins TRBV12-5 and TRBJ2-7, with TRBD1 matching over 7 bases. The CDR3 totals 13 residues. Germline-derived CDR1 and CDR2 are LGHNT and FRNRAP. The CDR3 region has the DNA TGTGCTAGTGGCCGCTCGGGGACAGCATTTCTTCACTTC. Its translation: CASGRSGTAFLHF.

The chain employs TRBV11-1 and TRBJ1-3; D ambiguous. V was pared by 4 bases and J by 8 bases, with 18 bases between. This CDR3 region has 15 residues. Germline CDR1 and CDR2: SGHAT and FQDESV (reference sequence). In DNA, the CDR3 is TGTGCCAGCAGCTGGCGTAAGGTTCCGGAGGACACCATATATTTT. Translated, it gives CASSWRKVPEDTIYF.

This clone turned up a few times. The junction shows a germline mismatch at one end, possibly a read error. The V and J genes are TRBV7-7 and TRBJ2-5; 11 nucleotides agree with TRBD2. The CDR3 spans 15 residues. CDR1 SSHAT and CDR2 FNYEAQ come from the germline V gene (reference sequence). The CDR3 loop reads CASSSIAGGRETQYF. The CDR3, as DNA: TGTGCTAGCAGCTCCATAGCGGGGGGGCGAGAGACCCAGTACTTC.

The DNA for the CDR3 is TGTGCCACCCGGCGGGGGGACTATGGCTACACCTTC. Translation: CATRRGDYGYTF. V is TRBV19 and J is TRBJ1-2; D may be TRBD1 (5 bases). V lost 10 bases and J lost 3, with 12 bases in between. The germline CDR1 and CDR2 sequences are LNHDA and SQIVND (reference sequence). CDR3 length equals 12 residues. Full variable domain (rest looked up from reference TRBV19 and TRBJ1-2): DGGITQSPKYLFRKEGQNVTLSCEQNLNHDAMYWYRQDPGQGLRLIYYSQIVNDFQKGDIAEGYSVSREKKESFPLTVTSAQKNPTAFYLCATRRGDYGYTFGSGTRLTVV.

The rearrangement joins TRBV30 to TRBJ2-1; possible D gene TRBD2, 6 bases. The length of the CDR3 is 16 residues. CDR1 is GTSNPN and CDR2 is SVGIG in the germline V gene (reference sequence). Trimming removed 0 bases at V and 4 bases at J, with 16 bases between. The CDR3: CAWSVRGRGLYNEQFF. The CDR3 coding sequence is TGTGCCTGGAGTGTACGTGGGCGGGGCCTTTACAATGAGCAGTTCTTC.

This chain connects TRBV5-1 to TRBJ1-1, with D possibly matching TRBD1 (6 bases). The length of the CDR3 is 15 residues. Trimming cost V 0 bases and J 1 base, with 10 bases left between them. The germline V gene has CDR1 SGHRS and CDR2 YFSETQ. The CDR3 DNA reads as TGCGCCAGCAGCTTGGGGACAGTGCAGAACACTGAAGCTTTCTTT. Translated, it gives CASSLGTVQNTEAFF. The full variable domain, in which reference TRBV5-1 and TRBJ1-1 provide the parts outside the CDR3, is KAGVTQTPRYLIKTRGQQVTLSCSPISGHRSVSWYQQTPGQGLQFLFEYFSETQRNKGNFPGRFSGRQFSNSRSEMNVSTLELGDSALYLCASSLGTVQNTEAFFGQGTRLTVV.

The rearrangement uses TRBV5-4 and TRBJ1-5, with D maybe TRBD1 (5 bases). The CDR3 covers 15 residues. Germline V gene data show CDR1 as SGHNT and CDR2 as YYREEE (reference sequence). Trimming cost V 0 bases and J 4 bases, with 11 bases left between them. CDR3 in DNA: TGTGCCAGCAGCTTGGATGGGGGGACTAATCAGCCCCAGCATTTT. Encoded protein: CASSLDGGTNQPQHF. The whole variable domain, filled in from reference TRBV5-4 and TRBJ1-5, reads ETGVTQSPTHLIKTRGQQVTLRCSSQSGHNTVSWYQQALGQGPQFIFQYYREEENGRGNFPPRFSGLQFPNYSSELNVNALELDDSALYLCASSLDGGTNQPQHFGDGTRLSIL.

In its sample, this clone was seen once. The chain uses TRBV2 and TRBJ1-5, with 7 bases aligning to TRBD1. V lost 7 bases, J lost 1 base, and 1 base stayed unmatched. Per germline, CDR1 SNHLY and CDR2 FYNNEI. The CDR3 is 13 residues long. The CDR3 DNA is TGTGCCAGCAAGGGACAGAGCAATCAGCCCCAGCATTTT. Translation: CASKGQSNQPQHF.

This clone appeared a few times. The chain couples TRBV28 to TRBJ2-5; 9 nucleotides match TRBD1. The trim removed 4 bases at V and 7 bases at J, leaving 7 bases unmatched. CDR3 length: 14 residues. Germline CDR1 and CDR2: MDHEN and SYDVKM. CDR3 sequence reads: CASSSGQGERTQYF. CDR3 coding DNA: TGTGCCAGCAGTTCGGGACAGGGTGAACGGACCCAGTACTTC.

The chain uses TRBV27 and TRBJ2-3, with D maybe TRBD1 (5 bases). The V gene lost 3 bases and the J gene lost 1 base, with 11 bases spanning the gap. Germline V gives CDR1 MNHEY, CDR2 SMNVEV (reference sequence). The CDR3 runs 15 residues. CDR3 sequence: CASSLGQPGTDTQYF. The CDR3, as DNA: TGTGCCAGCAGTTTGGGGCAGCCTGGCACAGATACGCAGTATTTT.

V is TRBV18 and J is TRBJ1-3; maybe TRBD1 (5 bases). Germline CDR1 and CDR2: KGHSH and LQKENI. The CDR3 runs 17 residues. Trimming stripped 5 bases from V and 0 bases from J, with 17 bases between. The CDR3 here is CASSTRVAETSGNTIYF. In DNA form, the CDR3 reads TGTGCCAGCTCAACCAGGGTGGCGGAAACCTCTGGAAACACCATATATTTT.

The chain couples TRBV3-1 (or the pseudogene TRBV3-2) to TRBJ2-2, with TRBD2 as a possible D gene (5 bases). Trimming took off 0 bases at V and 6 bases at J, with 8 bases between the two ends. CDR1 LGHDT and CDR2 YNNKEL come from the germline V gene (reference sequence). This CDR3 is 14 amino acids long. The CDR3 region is CASSQESGAGELFF. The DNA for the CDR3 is TGTGCCAGCAGCCAAGAGTCCGGGGCCGGGGAGCTGTTTTTT.

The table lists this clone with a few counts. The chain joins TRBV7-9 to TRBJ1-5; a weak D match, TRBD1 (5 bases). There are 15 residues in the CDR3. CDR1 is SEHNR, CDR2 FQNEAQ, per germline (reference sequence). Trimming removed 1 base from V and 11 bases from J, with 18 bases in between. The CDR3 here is CASSLVEGREGAQHF. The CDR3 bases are TGTGCCAGCAGCTTAGTCGAAGGCAGGGAAGGGGCCCAGCATTTT.

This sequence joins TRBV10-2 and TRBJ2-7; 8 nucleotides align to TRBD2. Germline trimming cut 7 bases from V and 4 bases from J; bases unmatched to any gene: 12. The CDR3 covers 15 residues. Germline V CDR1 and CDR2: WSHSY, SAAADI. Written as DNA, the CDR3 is TGCGCCAGCAAGACCCTAGCGGGTTTACAGTACGAGCAGTACTTC. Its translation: CASKTLAGLQYEQYF.

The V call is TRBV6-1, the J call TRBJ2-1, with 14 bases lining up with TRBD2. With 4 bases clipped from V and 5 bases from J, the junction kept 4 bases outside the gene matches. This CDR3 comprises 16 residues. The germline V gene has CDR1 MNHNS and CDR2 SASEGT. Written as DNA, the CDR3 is TGTGCCAGCAGTGTGACTAGCGGGGGGGGTCACAATGAGCAGTTCTTC. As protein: CASSVTSGGGHNEQFF.

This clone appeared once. CDR3 protein: CASSLVPRTQPQHF. DNA of the CDR3: TGTGCCAGCAGCTTAGTGCCTAGAACTCAGCCCCAGCATTTT. The chain combines TRBV7-2 with TRBJ1-5; D is unclear. The CDR3 contains 14 residues. Germline V lookup: CDR1 SGHTA, CDR2 FQGNSA. The germline V and J ends were trimmed by 1 base and 6 bases, with 10 bases remaining between them.